These 27 T cell receptor beta chains came from one sample sequenced in a study of cytomegalovirus exposure and HLA in healthy donors. The PCR employed 60 Vbeta primers together with 13 Jbeta primers. The data were produced by immunoSEQ multiplex PCR, yet TCRdb's version contains in-frame clones alone and is incomplete. The table includes 150,000 to 200,000 clones, roughly 87% detected once. Sequences were obtained from PBMCs. The receptor source for this set is a woman aged 50 to 65 in good health and CMV-seronegative.

In regard to this clone: The sample carries other DNA sequences with the same CDR3. The chain links TRBV5-1 to TRBJ2-3; 9 bases agree with TRBD2. Germline assignment: CDR1 SGHRS and CDR2 YFSETQ. V was pared by 0 bases and J by 2 bases, with 4 bases of the junction left unmatched. This CDR3 is built from 16 residues. The DNA for the CDR3 is TGCGCCAGCAGCTTGGGACTAGCGGACCCCACAGATACGCAGTATTTT. This sequence encodes CASSLGLADPTDTQYF. Supplemented by reference TRBV5-1 and TRBJ2-3, the full variable domain reads KAGVTQTPRYLIKTRGQQVTLSCSPISGHRSVSWYQQTPGQGLQFLFEYFSETQRNKGNFPGRFSGRQFSNSRSEMNVSTLELGDSALYLCASSLGLADPTDTQYFGPGTRLTVL.

CDR3 region: CASQANKPPTGGKDIQYF. CDR3 nucleotide sequence: TGTGCCAGCCAGGCAAACAAACCACCGACAGGGGGAAAGGACATTCAGTACTTC. The gene calls are TRBV7-9 and TRBJ2-4, with 9 bases lining up with TRBD1. There are 18 residues in the CDR3. J was trimmed by 8 bases and V by 8 bases; bases with no gene match: 22. CDR1 is SEHNR and CDR2 is FQNEAQ in the germline V gene (reference sequence).

The chain employs TRBV11-2 and TRBJ2-7; 9 positions match TRBD2. CDR1 is SGHAT and CDR2 is FQNNGV in the germline V gene. The length of the CDR3 is 14 residues. After removal of 3 bases from V and 3 bases from J, the junction contained 3 bases not matched to a gene. CDR3 region: CASSFSGGGYEQYF. DNA for the CDR3: TGTGCCAGCAGCTTTAGCGGGGGTGGCTACGAGCAGTACTTC. The entire variable domain, with the rest obtained from reference TRBV11-2 and TRBJ2-7, is as follows: EAGVAQSPRYKIIEKRQSVAFWCNPISGHATLYWYQQILGQGPKLLIQFQNNGVVDDSQLPKDRFSAERLKGVDSTLKIQPAKLEDSAVYLCASSFSGGGYEQYFGPGTRLTVT.

This chain uses TRBV5-1 with TRBJ2-1; 7 bases are a match to TRBD1. This CDR3 spans 15 amino acids. The germline V gene has CDR1 SGHRS and CDR2 YFSETQ. The trim removed 4 bases at V and 2 bases at J, leaving 6 bases unmatched. The CDR3 region is CASSDSGGPYNEQFF. CDR3 nucleotide sequence: TGCGCCAGCAGCGACTCAGGGGGACCCTACAATGAGCAGTTCTTC.

This chain uses TRBV15 with TRBJ1-1; unclear D gene. Germline values: CDR1 LNHNV, CDR2 YYDKDF (reference sequence). The V end lost 3 bases, the J end lost 8 bases, and 13 bases lay between the germline ends. There are 13 residues in the CDR3. CDR3 sequence (DNA): TGTGCCACCAGCAGTGAGTCCCCCCTGGAAGCTTTCTTT. The encoded protein is CATSSESPLEAFF. The full variable domain, in which reference TRBV15 and TRBJ1-1 provide the parts outside the CDR3, is DAMVIQNPRYQVTQFGKPVTLSCSQTLNHNVMYWYQQKSSQAPKLLFHYYDKDFNNEADTPDNFQSRRPNTSFCFLDIRSPGLGDTAMYLCATSSESPLEAFFGQGTRLTVV.

The gene calls are TRBV18 and TRBJ2-7, with TRBD1 matching 7 bases. The germline V gene encodes CDR1 KGHSH and CDR2 LQKENI. The CDR3 length is 16 residues. Trimming cost V 2 bases and J 5 bases; bases outside gene matches: 12. CDR3 nucleotide sequence: TGTGCCAGCTCACCATCCTTGGACAGGCGTCCCAACGAGCAGTACTTC. It is translated as CASSPSLDRRPNEQYF.

The chain recombines TRBV28 with TRBJ1-1; the D gene is possibly TRBD1 (5 bases). With 5 bases removed from V and 11 bases from J, the gap between germline ends came to 15 bases. Germline V CDR1 and CDR2: MDHEN, SYDVKM. There are 12 residues in the CDR3. The CDR3 here is CASSLSGGRAFF. In DNA form, the CDR3 reads TGTGCCAGCAGTCTATCGGGGGGAAGGGCTTTCTTT.

Remarks on this clone: The junction departs from the called germline gene at one end, perhaps through a read error. In DNA, the CDR3 is TGTTCCAGCAGCTGGAGCGGGGGGGCCTCCGAGCAGTACTTC. It is translated as CSSSWSGGASEQYF. The rearrangement joins TRBV7-9 to TRBJ2-7, with 10 bases that match TRBD2. This CDR3 is 14 amino acids long. Germline assignment: CDR1 SEHNR and CDR2 FQNEAQ (reference sequence).

V and J are TRBV28 and TRBJ2-7, with a tentative D call TRBD2 (5 bases). V lost 8 bases to trimming and J lost 3 bases, with 8 bases between them. The CDR3 runs to 11 residues. Germline values: CDR1 MDHEN, CDR2 SYDVKM. The CDR3: CASSRDYEQYF. The CDR3 DNA follows: TGTGCCAGCTCACGGGACTACGAGCAGTACTTC.

This chain joins TRBV19 and TRBJ2-1; D possibly corresponds to TRBD2 (6 bases). Looked up from germline, CDR1 is LNHDA and CDR2 is SQIVND (reference sequence). The V end lost 5 bases, the J end lost 5 bases, and 13 bases lay between the germline ends. CDR3 length: 14 residues. The CDR3 DNA sequence: TGTGCCAGTAGTGCGGGGTGGGGGGACAATGAGCAGTTCTTC. It encodes CASSAGWGDNEQFF.

This clone was observed once. This chain joins TRBV6-5 and TRBJ2-5; D might be TRBD2 (6 bases). The CDR3 has 13 residues. Germline CDR1 MNHEY, CDR2 SVGAGI. V lost 5 bases and J lost 6, with 13 bases in between. The CDR3 region has the DNA TGTGCCAGCAGTCGGTGGGGGGAAAAGACCCAGTACTTC. Its translation is CASSRWGEKTQYF.

J is TRBJ2-3 and V is TRBV29-1; TRBD1 might be the D (5 bases). CDR3 length: 12 amino acids. Germline CDR1 is SQVTM and CDR2 is ANQGSEA. The CDR3: CGARLETDTQYF. The DNA of the CDR3 is TGCGGGGCCCGGCTAGAAACAGATACGCAGTATTTT.

The table lists this clone with a few counts. The chain has TRBV5-1 and TRBJ1-1; D is uncertain. Germline V gives CDR1 SGHRS, CDR2 YFSETQ. CDR3 length: 15 amino acids. The V gene lost 0 bases and the J gene lost 0 bases, with 9 bases spanning the gap. The CDR3 bases are TGCGCCAGCAGCTTGGGATCGCAGTTGAACACTGAAGCTTTCTTT. Its protein product is CASSLGSQLNTEAFF.

A few counts support this clone. This sample includes further DNA sequences coding for the same CDR3. This chain uses TRBV6-1 with TRBJ2-7; 7 bases match TRBD1. The germline gives CDR1 MNHNS, CDR2 SASEGT. The V segment lost 7 bases and the J segment 2 bases; nucleotides outside the gene matches: 2. This CDR3 is 12 amino acids long. The CDR3: CASMTGTYEQYF. The CDR3 DNA is TGTGCCAGCATGACAGGGACCTACGAGCAGTACTTC.

This chain uses TRBV5-1 with TRBJ1-4, with D hard to call. V was cut by 3 bases and J by 8 bases, with 17 bases left in between. The V gene's germline CDR1 is SGHRS and CDR2 YFSETQ. This CDR3 has 15 residues. In DNA, the CDR3 is TGCGCCAGCAGCTCCGTCGGCAATGAGGAGGAAAAACTGTTTTTT. Its protein is CASSSVGNEEEKLFF.

A note on this clone: At the DNA level, this CDR3 is encoded by other sequences in the same sample as well. The V and J genes are TRBV28 and TRBJ2-5; tentative D call: TRBD1 (5 bases). Germline lookup yields CDR1 MDHEN and CDR2 SYDVKM. CDR3 length equals 14 residues. V lost 3 bases, J lost 4 bases, and 12 bases lay in between. CDR3 DNA sequence: TGTGCCAGCAGTTTGACAGTGAGTACAGAGACCCAGTACTTC. Protein sequence: CASSLTVSTETQYF.

The genes are TRBV10-3 and TRBJ1-2, with TRBD1 matching 7 bases. Trimming at V came to 4 bases and at J to 3 bases, leaving 2 bases not matched to a gene. This CDR3 contains 13 residues. Looked up from germline, CDR1 is ENHRY and CDR2 is SYGVKD. DNA of the CDR3: TGTGCCATCAGTGTCGACAGGGACTATGGCTACACCTTC. This encodes CAISVDRDYGYTF.

In its sample, this clone was seen a few times. The chain joins TRBV11-2 to TRBJ1-2; D is perhaps TRBD1 (6 bases). CDR1 and CDR2 from the germline V gene are SGHAT and FQNNGV. The CDR3 has 15 amino acids. The V and J ends lost 2 bases and 4 bases respectively, with 14 bases between them. This CDR3 is CASSLLAGAVYGYTF. The DNA of the CDR3 is TGTGCCAGCAGCTTATTGGCAGGGGCGGTCTATGGCTACACCTTC.

V usage is TRBV19 and J usage is TRBJ2-5, with 10 bases matching TRBD1. Germline lookup yields CDR1 LNHDA and CDR2 SQIVND (reference sequence). Trimming took 6 bases from V and 5 from J; bases not matched to a gene: 9. The CDR3 has 15 residues. DNA for the CDR3: TGTGCCAGTAGCACCCCGGGACAGGGGACGGAGACCCAGTACTTC. Translation gives CASSTPGQGTETQYF.

The gene calls are TRBV5-6 and TRBJ2-3; 11 bases are shared with TRBD2. This CDR3 comprises 17 residues. Losses at the gene ends were 4 bases for V and 2 bases for J; bases not matched to a gene: 9. Looked up from germline, CDR1 is SGHDT and CDR2 is YYEEEE. The CDR3, as DNA: TGTGCCAGCAGCCATACGACTAGCGGGAAGACCACAGATACGCAGTATTTT. Amino acids: CASSHTTSGKTTDTQYF.

This chain connects TRBV29-1 to TRBJ2-5; tentative D call: TRBD2 (6 bases). The CDR3 totals 15 residues. V was trimmed by 3 bases and J by 3 bases, leaving 17 bases between them. Germline-derived CDR1 and CDR2 are SQVTM and ANQGSEA. DNA of the CDR3: TGCAGCGTTGATATCGCGGGGCCGTCGAAAGAGACCCAGTACTTC. This encodes CSVDIAGPSKETQYF.

CDR3 bases: TGTGCCAGCAGCGGTAGCGGGGGACTGGTCTACGAGCAGTACTTC. It encodes CASSGSGGLVYEQYF. The chain is built from TRBV5-6 and TRBJ2-7, with 9 bases lining up with TRBD2. Trimming cost V 4 bases and J 3 bases; bases outside gene matches: 8. Looked up from germline, CDR1 is SGHDT and CDR2 is YYEEEE. The CDR3 is made up of 15 amino acids.

On this clone itself: Sequence at one end of the junction differs from germline and may be a read error. The chain uses TRBV10-3 and TRBJ2-3; 9 nucleotides align to TRBD2. From germline, CDR1 is ENHRY and CDR2 SYGVKD. This CDR3 region has 13 residues. The CDR3 sequence is CALAGTSKDTQYF. The CDR3 nucleotides are TGTGCCCTCGCCGGGACTAGCAAAGATACGCAGTATTTT.

The rearrangement uses TRBV30 and TRBJ2-3; D might be TRBD1 (7 bases). Germline-derived CDR1 and CDR2 are GTSNPN and SVGIG (reference sequence). The CDR3 has 15 amino acids. Trimming pared 7 bases from V and 0 bases from J, leaving 17 bases between. The CDR3 protein is CAYAPTGTSTDTQYF. The CDR3 DNA sequence: TGTGCCTACGCTCCGACAGGGACTAGCACAGATACGCAGTATTTT.

The V call is TRBV14, the J call TRBJ2-7; 7 bases match TRBD1. J gave up 2 bases and V 3 bases, and 7 bases lay outside the gene matches. CDR3 length equals 15 residues. The germline V gene has CDR1 SGHDN and CDR2 FVKESK. CDR3 amino acids: CASSQGQPDTYEQYF. In nucleotides, the CDR3 is TGTGCCAGCAGCCAGGGACAGCCCGACACCTACGAGCAGTACTTC.

The rearrangement joins TRBV10-2 to TRBJ1-5; 7 nucleotides line up with TRBD1. CDR3 length: 15 residues. Per the germline V gene, CDR1 is WSHSY and CDR2 is SAAADI. V was clipped by 4 bases and J by 2 bases; unmatched bases: 5. DNA of the CDR3: TGCGCCAGCAGTGGAACAGGGGTGGGCAATCAGCCCCAGCATTTT. It codes for CASSGTGVGNQPQHF.

The chain joins TRBV5-1 to TRBJ1-1, with D tentatively TRBD1 (5 bases). CDR3 length: 14 residues. Trimming cost V 2 bases and J 1 base, with 9 bases left between them. Germline V gene lookup returns CDR1 SGHRS and CDR2 YFSETQ. In DNA, the CDR3 is TGCGCCAGCAGCTTCGACGGGGGGAACACTGAAGCTTTCTTT. This sequence encodes CASSFDGGNTEAFF.